These 20 T cell receptor beta chains came from one sample sequenced in a study of blood T cells in healthy people across ages. Using a J-beta primer mix together with a sample-barcoded 5' primer, a second PCR was run for roughly 6 to 12 cycles. TCRdb redid the calling of the 5' RACE reads with MiXCR, one entry per CDR3 protein. There are around 1,500,000 distinct CDR3 sequences in the sample; approximately 38% occur only once, and 6.5% to 10% lies in the top ten. The specimen was blood. Source of these receptors: a woman aged 18 to 35 in good health.

The V gene is TRBV10-2, the J gene TRBJ2-4, with 8 nucleotides matching TRBD1. The CDR3 covers 13 residues. Germline CDR1 WSHSY, CDR2 SAAADI. J was trimmed by 3 bases and V by 7 bases; bases with no gene match: 2. The CDR3 sequence: CASKGQGKNIQYF. The CDR3 DNA reads TGCGCCAGCAAAGGACAGGGCAAAAACATTCAGTACTTC.

This clonotype was seen a handful of times. The V gene is TRBV20-1, the J gene TRBJ2-4, with TRBD2 matching 9 bases. The J call may be faulty, since TRBJ2-7 better matches the DNA end. Germline values: CDR1 DFQATT, CDR2 SNEGSKA (reference sequence). The CDR3 is 15 residues long. The CDR3, as DNA: TGCAGTGCTAGGGGCGCTAGCGGGACCCAAGTCGAGCAGTACTTC. Protein product: CSARGASGTQVEQYF.

The CDR3 bases are TGTGCCAGCAGCCAAGTTAATGGCGGGGTTAGCACAGATACGCAGTATTTT. It specifies CASSQVNGGVSTDTQYF. V gene TRBV4-2 combines with J gene TRBJ2-3; maybe TRBD2 (6 bases). V shed 1 base and J shed 0 bases, with 14 bases lying between them. This CDR3 comprises 17 residues. In germline, CDR1 is LGHNA, CDR2 YNFKEQ.

The chain combines TRBV27 with TRBJ2-3; TRBD2 agrees at 16 bases. The germline V gene has CDR1 MNHEY and CDR2 SMNVEV (reference sequence). This CDR3 comprises 19 residues. The V and J ends lost 2 bases and 5 bases, in that order; junction bases with no gene match: 10. This CDR3 is CASSLAGTSGRAVVDTQYF. CDR3 bases: TGTGCCAGCAGTTTAGCCGGGACTAGCGGGAGGGCCGTTGTAGATACGCAGTATTTT.

There are a few counts of this clonotype. The chain links TRBV7-3 to TRBJ2-3; TRBD1 might be the D (7 bases). The CDR3 covers 16 residues. Per germline, CDR1 SGHTA and CDR2 FQGTGA. Trimming removed 2 bases at V and 0 bases at J, with 12 bases between. This CDR3 is CASSLAGGLSTDTQYF. The CDR3 nucleotides are TGTGCCAGCAGCTTAGCAGGGGGGTTGAGCACAGATACGCAGTATTTT.

The V call is TRBV5-1, the J call TRBJ1-4, with D tentatively TRBD1 (6 bases). Trimming shortened V by 3 bases and J by 5 bases, and 14 bases separated the two germline ends. This CDR3 comprises 15 residues. Germline V gene data show CDR1 as SGHRS and CDR2 as YFSETQ. CDR3 bases: TGCGCCAGCAGCTCCGGGGGGCAGCAAAATGAAAAACTGTTTTTT. It is translated as CASSSGGQQNEKLFF. The full variable domain, its missing parts supplied by reference TRBV5-1 and TRBJ1-4, is KAGVTQTPRYLIKTRGQQVTLSCSPISGHRSVSWYQQTPGQGLQFLFEYFSETQRNKGNFPGRFSGRQFSNSRSEMNVSTLELGDSALYLCASSSGGQQNEKLFFGSGTQLSVL.

A few counts support this clonotype. V and J are TRBV29-1 and TRBJ1-2, with D hard to call. The CDR3 length is 18 residues. Trimming removed 1 base from V and 8 bases from J, with 29 bases in between. Germline V CDR1 and CDR2: SQVTM, ANQGSEA. The DNA of the CDR3 is TGCAGCGTTGAAGGTCCGGGTACATCTCCAACGGGGTTTGAGGGCTACACCTTC. Its translation: CSVEGPGTSPTGFEGYTF.

The chain's CDR3 is CASSLGDRGNYGYTF. The DNA for the CDR3 is TGTGCCAGCAGTTTGGGGGACAGGGGGAACTATGGCTACACCTTC. The chain links TRBV12-3 or TRBV12-4 to TRBJ1-2; 11 nucleotides agree with TRBD1. This CDR3 region has 15 residues. Trimming cost V 3 bases and J 2 bases; bases outside gene matches: 2.

This rearrangement joins TRBV6-5 to TRBJ2-7, with 7 bases matching TRBD1. Germline V gene data show CDR1 as MNHEY and CDR2 as SVGAGI. This CDR3 has 16 amino acids. J gave up 3 bases and V 5 bases, and 13 bases lay outside the gene matches. CDR3: CASSRARQGASYEQYF. The CDR3 DNA follows: TGTGCCAGCAGTCGCGCCCGACAGGGTGCCAGCTACGAGCAGTACTTC.

CDR3 loop: CSALTGVVEKLFF. As DNA, the CDR3 is TGCAGTGCCCTTACAGGGGTGGTTGAAAAACTGTTTTTT. The chain combines TRBV20-1 with TRBJ1-4; 7 positions match TRBD1. V gave up 6 bases and J gave up 7 bases; unmatched junction bases: 8. There are 13 residues in the CDR3. CDR1 is DFQATT and CDR2 is SNEGSKA in the germline V gene (reference sequence).

This clonotype was picked up a small number of times. V gene TRBV27 combines with J gene TRBJ2-2, with 8 bases that match TRBD1. This CDR3 is 14 amino acids long. Per germline, CDR1 MNHEY and CDR2 SMNVEV (reference sequence). V was pared by 5 bases and J by 7 bases, with 6 bases of the junction left unmatched. The CDR3 coding sequence is TGTGCCAGCAGTGCCGGACAGGGAATCGGGGAGCTGTTTTTT. This translates into CASSAGQGIGELFF.

This clonotype was recorded many times. This chain connects TRBV10-3 to TRBJ1-1; a weak D match, TRBD1 (5 bases). In germline, CDR1 is ENHRY, CDR2 SYGVKD. The CDR3 runs to 15 residues. V lost 3 bases and J lost 4, with 15 bases in between. CDR3 sequence: CAISEAFGGSTEAFF. DNA for the CDR3: TGTGCCATCAGTGAAGCCTTTGGGGGTAGCACTGAAGCTTTCTTT.

The chain has TRBV28 and TRBJ2-5; 8 nucleotides match TRBD2. The J call may be mistaken, given a closer DNA end match to TRBJ2-7. Germline V gene data show CDR1 as MDHEN and CDR2 as SYDVKM. This CDR3 is built from 15 residues. DNA of the CDR3: TGTGCCAGCAGTTCTTCCGGGACTAGGAGTTACGAGCAGTACTTC. Translating gives CASSSSGTRSYEQYF.

A few counts support this clonotype. This chain connects TRBV20-1 to TRBJ2-1; a possible D gene is TRBD2 (6 bases). The CDR3 has 12 amino acids. Germline-derived CDR1 and CDR2 are DFQATT and SNEGSKA (reference sequence). CDR3 coding DNA: TGCGGATCCGGGACTTCAGACAATGAGCAGTTCTTC. Translated: CGSGTSDNEQFF.

This clonotype came up a few times. The gene calls are TRBV20-1 and TRBJ2-3, with D possibly TRBD1 on 6 matching bases. There are 11 residues in the CDR3. Trimming shortened V by 6 bases and J by 6 bases, and 10 bases separated the two germline ends. Germline CDR1 is DFQATT and CDR2 is SNEGSKA (reference sequence). The CDR3 spells CSAPRGDTQYF. CDR3 DNA: TGCAGTGCCCCTAGGGGGGATACGCAGTATTTT.

The gene calls are TRBV27 and TRBJ2-1; D not resolved. Germline CDR1 and CDR2: MNHEY and SMNVEV (reference sequence). Trimming left V 10 bases short and J 4 bases short, with 8 bases between. The length of the CDR3 is 11 residues. The CDR3 nucleotides are TGTGCCACCATCGGGTACAATGAGCAGTTCTTC. Residues: CATIGYNEQFF.

This rearrangement joins TRBV7-2 to TRBJ2-7; possibly TRBD1 for D (5 bases). The CDR3 contains 15 residues. The germline gives CDR1 SGHTA, CDR2 FQGNSA. Deletions cut 0 bases from V and 3 bases from J, with 12 bases between. The DNA of the CDR3 is TGTGCCAGCAGCTTAGCAAGAGACAGCCTCTACGAGCAGTACTTC. Its protein product is CASSLARDSLYEQYF.

There are a few counts of this clonotype. This sequence joins TRBV7-6 and TRBJ2-5; D is perhaps TRBD1 or TRBD2 (5 bases each). Trimming took off 0 bases at V and 2 bases at J, with 10 bases between the two ends. Per germline, CDR1 SGHVS and CDR2 FNYEAQ. This CDR3 is 15 amino acids long. CDR3 nucleotide sequence: TGTGCCAGCAGCTTAGCGCATGGGGGACAAGAGACCCAGTACTTC. This encodes CASSLAHGGQETQYF.

The DNA of the CDR3 is TGTGCCAGCAGCGTAGGGGAGGGATCCTACGAGCAGTACTTC. This translates into CASSVGEGSYEQYF. The chain recombines TRBV9 with TRBJ2-7; TRBD2 matches 7 bases. Germline lookup yields CDR1 SGDLS and CDR2 YYNGEE. V was pared by 0 bases and J by 1 base, with 1 base of the junction left unmatched. The CDR3 loop spans 14 amino acids.

This clonotype was detected many times. The chain recombines TRBV12-3 or TRBV12-4 with TRBJ1-2, with D possibly TRBD1 on 5 matching bases. The CDR3 contains 11 residues. Trimming took 5 bases from V and 5 from J, leaving 6 bases between them. The CDR3 sequence: CASSRGYGYTF. Written as DNA, the CDR3 is TGTGCCAGCAGTAGGGGTTATGGCTACACCTTC.